The 22 T cell receptor beta chains below all came from one sample that was sequenced in a study of T cell clones after liver transplantation (dated by TCRdb to between 2019 and 2020). Per the publication, the time point label means: pre-transplant. The library relied on the immunoSEQ multiplex PCR assay. The clones in this table, taken by TCRdb from immuneACCESS, are in-frame only. Not every clone is retained; where verified, under half of the shortfall comes from an unresolved V gene, and the cause of the rest is unknown. In this sample the table shows 65,000 to 80,000 clones, around 80% of which occur a single time. Of the sample, about 0.64% is held by the ten largest clones. Sample: CD4+ T cells from blood, taken before liver transplant. These receptor sequences come from a human donor who received a liver transplant.

The chain carries TRBV27 and TRBJ1-2, with D perhaps matching TRBD1 (6 bases). Germline lookup yields CDR1 MNHEY and CDR2 SMNVEV (reference sequence). The CDR3 length is 13 residues. With 5 bases removed from V and 7 bases from J, the gap between germline ends came to 14 bases. CDR3 DNA sequence: TGTGCCAGCAGTGGGACACGGAGGACTGGCTACACCTTC. It yields the protein CASSGTRRTGYTF.

The chain couples TRBV6-1 to TRBJ1-1; D is unresolved. With 0 bases removed from V and 0 bases from J, the gap between germline ends came to 8 bases. Germline V gives CDR1 MNHNS, CDR2 SASEGT. The CDR3 loop spans 15 amino acids. CDR3 DNA: TGTGCCAGCAGTGAAGCTAGGGTCATGAACACTGAAGCTTTCTTT. Translating gives CASSEARVMNTEAFF.

This clone was found once. The genes are TRBV7-2 and TRBJ2-5, with D possibly being TRBD1 (6 bases). V was shortened by 6 bases and J by 2 bases, with 16 bases between the two germline ends. Germline loops: CDR1 SGHTA, CDR2 FQGNSA. CDR3 length: 15 residues. The CDR3 region is CASRYNPGTQETQYF. Here the CDR3 DNA reads TGTGCCAGCAGATATAATCCCGGGACACAAGAGACCCAGTACTTC.

This chain connects TRBV7-2 to TRBJ2-6; TRBD2 might be the D (6 bases). CDR1 SGHTA and CDR2 FQGNSA come from the germline V gene. The CDR3 has 18 amino acids. V gave up 2 bases and J gave up 1 base, with 15 bases separating them. CDR3 coding DNA: TGTGCCAGCAGCTTACGCCCCCCCGGGGGATCTGGGGCCAACGTCCTGACTTTC. Protein: CASSLRPPGGSGANVLTF.

This chain connects TRBV6-5 to TRBJ2-2, with a tentative D call TRBD2 (6 bases). This CDR3 spans 14 amino acids. V lost 7 bases and J 1 base, leaving 10 bases between the germline ends. From germline, CDR1 is MNHEY and CDR2 SVGAGI. This chain's CDR3 is CASTNGGNTGELFF. The CDR3 coding sequence is TGTGCCAGCACCAACGGGGGGAACACCGGGGAGCTGTTTTTT.

The chain recombines TRBV9 with TRBJ2-7, with D uncertain. The CDR3 length is 14 residues. Germline V gene sequence: CDR1 SGDLS, CDR2 YYNGEE. V was pared by 0 bases and J by 4 bases, with 11 bases between. The CDR3 bases are TGTGCCAGCAGCGTAGACTCCTCCTCTTACGAGCAGTACTTC. It translates to CASSVDSSSYEQYF.

The gene calls are TRBV28 and TRBJ2-1; 10 bases align to TRBD2. Germline loops: CDR1 MDHEN, CDR2 SYDVKM. The J segment lost 7 bases and the V segment lost 5 bases, leaving 8 bases of the junction unmatched. The CDR3 contains 15 residues. CDR3 coding DNA: TGTGCCAGCAGTCCCACTAGCGGGAATTGGAATGAGCAGTTCTTC. Translated: CASSPTSGNWNEQFF.

The chain couples TRBV2 to TRBJ2-7; no clear D. This CDR3 region has 13 residues. V was pared by 2 bases and J by 11 bases, with 16 bases between. The V gene's germline CDR1 is SNHLY and CDR2 FYNNEI. The CDR3 coding sequence is TGTGCCAGCAGTGAATCCCCGAAAAGCCCAGAGTACTTC. Translation gives CASSESPKSPEYF.

This sequence joins TRBV4-1 and TRBJ1-4; 8 nucleotides line up with TRBD1. Losses at the gene ends were 0 bases for V and 8 bases for J; bases not matched to a gene: 8. This CDR3 is built from 16 residues. Germline values: CDR1 MGHRA, CDR2 YSYEKL. Here the CDR3 DNA reads TGCGCCAGCAGCCAAGAGCCCCAGGGGGCTCGGGAAAAACTGTTTTTT. Protein: CASSQEPQGAREKLFF.

This clone has a handful of counts. The genes are TRBV11-2 and TRBJ1-1; D remains unclear. The CDR3 consists of 16 residues. CDR1 and CDR2 from the germline V gene are SGHAT and FQNNGV. Deletions cut 1 base from V and 1 base from J, with 13 bases between. The CDR3 DNA reads as TGTGCCAGCAGCTTAGGTCGGCTGGGGTCGAACACTGAAGCTTTCTTT. It codes for CASSLGRLGSNTEAFF.

The genes are TRBV9 and TRBJ2-2, with D maybe TRBD2 (5 bases). The CDR3 is 15 residues long. Germline V CDR1 and CDR2: SGDLS, YYNGEE. Trimming took off 0 bases at V and 6 bases at J, with 12 bases between the two ends. The CDR3 region is CASSVATLAAGELFF. CDR3 sequence (DNA): TGTGCCAGCAGCGTAGCTACGCTAGCAGCCGGGGAGCTGTTTTTT.

CDR3: CASSPNRGNTEAFF. CDR3 DNA sequence: TGTGCCAGCTCACCGAACAGGGGGAACACTGAAGCTTTCTTT. The rearrangement uses TRBV18 and TRBJ1-1; 7 nucleotides align to TRBD1. Germline values: CDR1 KGHSH, CDR2 LQKENI. The trim removed 3 bases at V and 1 base at J, leaving 2 bases unmatched. The CDR3 spans 14 residues.

Turning to this clone: Other DNA sequences from this sample encode an identical CDR3 as well. The V gene is TRBV28, the J gene TRBJ2-6; TRBD2 is a possible D gene (5 bases). V dropped 6 bases and J dropped 7 bases, with 10 bases sitting between them. Germline V lookup: CDR1 MDHEN, CDR2 SYDVKM. This CDR3 is 13 amino acids long. The CDR3 DNA reads as TGTGCCAGCAGCCCCAGCGGAGCCAACGTCCTGACTTTC. This translates into CASSPSGANVLTF.

The rearrangement uses TRBV19 and TRBJ1-2; D may be TRBD1 (6 bases). This CDR3 is built from 14 residues. CDR1 is LNHDA, CDR2 SQIVND, per germline (reference sequence). V was clipped by 6 bases and J by 8 bases, with 19 bases between them. The CDR3 coding sequence is TGTGCCAGTAGAACCTCAGGGGCTGATTACGGCTACACCTTC. The encoded protein is CASRTSGADYGYTF.

This clone was counted between two and nine times. Different DNA sequences within this sample yield the same CDR3. This chain joins TRBV2 and TRBJ1-1; D is unresolved. The CDR3 loop spans 13 amino acids. Trimming took off 3 bases at V and 0 bases at J, with 5 bases between the two ends. Germline V gene lookup returns CDR1 SNHLY and CDR2 FYNNEI. CDR3 sequence reads: CASSEAVNTEAFF. The CDR3 DNA reads TGTGCCAGCAGTGAGGCGGTGAACACTGAAGCTTTCTTT.

This clone was seen more than once but under ten times. This rearrangement joins TRBV6-1 to TRBJ2-2; 7 bases map to TRBD1. Germline values: CDR1 MNHNS, CDR2 SASEGT. CDR3 size: 14 residues. V shed 8 bases, J shed 5 bases, and the junction held 8 bases outside the gene matches. The CDR3 reads CASGEIQGTGELFF. As DNA, the CDR3 is TGTGCCAGCGGGGAAATACAGGGGACCGGGGAGCTGTTTTTT.

This chain uses TRBV6-1 with TRBJ1-4; 8 bases align to TRBD1. The germline gives CDR1 MNHNS, CDR2 SASEGT. V lost 2 bases and J lost 2; bases outside the gene matches: 7. The CDR3 consists of 17 residues. The CDR3 DNA reads TGTGCCAGCAGTGAACCCGGACAGGGTTTGACTAATGAAAAACTGTTTTTT. This gives the protein CASSEPGQGLTNEKLFF.

The chain has TRBV19 and TRBJ2-5; possibly TRBD1 for D (6 bases). The V and J ends lost 5 bases and 4 bases respectively, with 11 bases between them. From germline, CDR1 is LNHDA and CDR2 SQIVND (reference sequence). The CDR3 runs 13 residues. The CDR3, as DNA: TGTGCCAGTAGTCTGCAGGGGCGAGAGACCCAGTACTTC. It translates to CASSLQGRETQYF.

This chain uses TRBV6-5 with TRBJ1-5; possible D gene TRBD1, 5 bases. V dropped 6 bases and J dropped 7 bases, with 19 bases sitting between them. CDR1 MNHEY and CDR2 SVGAGI come from the germline V gene. This CDR3 has 15 residues. CDR3 nucleotide sequence: TGTGCCAGCAGCCCCTGGGACTTTCAAGGGCAGCCCCAGCATTTT. The encoded protein is CASSPWDFQGQPQHF.

This clone was recorded at least ten times. The chain links TRBV29-1 to TRBJ2-7; tentatively, D is TRBD1 (6 bases). Per germline, CDR1 SQVTM and CDR2 ANQGSEA. The CDR3 contains 11 residues. CDR3: CGVGDTYEQYF. The CDR3 bases are TGCGGGGTAGGGGACACTTACGAGCAGTACTTC.

This chain uses TRBV5-1 with TRBJ2-2; 9 bases are a match to TRBD2. The CDR3 extends over 16 amino acids. Germline V CDR1 and CDR2: SGHRS, YFSETQ. The V gene end was trimmed by 3 bases and the J gene end by 3 bases; junction bases not matched to a gene: 6. The CDR3 is CASSYASGDYTGELFF. CDR3 DNA: TGCGCCAGCAGCTATGCTAGCGGGGATTACACCGGGGAGCTGTTTTTT.

V gene TRBV7-9 combines with J gene TRBJ1-2, with TRBD1 identical over 7 bases. The CDR3 consists of 13 residues. Germline CDR1 SEHNR, CDR2 FQNEAQ (reference sequence). V was pared by 5 bases and J by 4 bases, with 4 bases of the junction left unmatched. This CDR3 is CASSPGQAYGYTF. Written as DNA, the CDR3 is TGTGCCAGCAGCCCCGGACAGGCCTATGGCTACACCTTC.